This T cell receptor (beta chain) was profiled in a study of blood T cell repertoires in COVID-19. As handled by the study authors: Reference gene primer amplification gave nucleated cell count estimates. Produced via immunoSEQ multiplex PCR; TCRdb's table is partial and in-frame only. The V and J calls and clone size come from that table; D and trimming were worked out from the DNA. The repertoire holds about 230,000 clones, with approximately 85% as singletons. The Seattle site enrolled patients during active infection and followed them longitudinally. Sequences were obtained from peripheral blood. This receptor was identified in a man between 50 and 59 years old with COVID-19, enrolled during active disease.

CDR3 nucleotide sequence: TGTGCCAGCAGTTACTTAACGAGCGGGGGACGCCCCTTCTTC. The encoded protein is CASSYLTSGGRPFF. The rearrangement uses TRBV6-5 and TRBJ2-1; 8 bases are a match to TRBD2. Trimming cost V 1 base and J 16 bases; bases outside gene matches: 12. This CDR3 contains 14 residues. Germline loops: CDR1 MNHEY, CDR2 SVGAGI.